These 9 T cell receptor beta chains came from one sample sequenced in a study of blood T cell repertoires in COVID-19. Profiled with immunoSEQ multiplex PCR; TCRdb holds only in-frame clones, not every one. The top ten hold roughly 4% of the sample, which has tens of thousands of clones, 82% seen once. Sequencing used peripheral blood. The receptors originated from a woman aged 60-70 years with acute or convalescent COVID-19.

The V and J genes are TRBV2 and TRBJ2-5; 10 nucleotides line up with TRBD1. Germline V gene lookup returns CDR1 SNHLY and CDR2 FYNNEI. This CDR3 is 13 amino acids long. The ends lost 8 bases at V and 5 bases at J; junction bases unmatched: 5. CDR3 coding DNA: TGTGCCAGCGGGACAGGGGCAGGGGAGACCCAGTACTTC. Amino acid sequence: CASGTGAGETQYF.

This clone was picked up a small number of times. The chain employs TRBV6-5 and TRBJ1-2, with 8 bases aligning to TRBD1. CDR1 is MNHEY, CDR2 SVGAGI, per germline. The CDR3 runs 15 residues. J was trimmed by 3 bases and V by 2 bases; bases with no gene match: 5. The CDR3 DNA follows: TGTGCCAGCAGTTACGGGGACAGGAGGGACTATGGCTACACCTTC. This sequence encodes CASSYGDRRDYGYTF.

This CDR3 is CASSLTSGSYEQYF. The CDR3 DNA reads TGTGCCAGCAGCTTAACTAGCGGCTCCTACGAGCAGTACTTC. The chain is built from TRBV11-2 and TRBJ2-7; 8 positions agree with TRBD2. CDR1 and CDR2 (germline): SGHAT, FQNNGV. The CDR3 length is 14 residues. V shed 2 bases and J 0 bases; nucleotides not matched to a gene: 0.

The count of this clone is one. The CDR3 region has the DNA TGTGCCAGCAGCTTGAGGGGGTCCCAAATGAACACTGAAGCTTTCTTT. Translated, it gives CASSLRGSQMNTEAFF. The chain uses TRBV5-4 and TRBJ1-1; a possible D gene is TRBD1 (6 bases). The length of the CDR3 is 16 residues. V was pared by 1 base and J by 0 bases, with 13 bases between. The germline gives CDR1 SGHNT, CDR2 YYREEE (reference sequence). Complete variable domain (other parts from reference TRBV5-4 and TRBJ1-1): ETGVTQSPTHLIKTRGQQVTLRCSSQSGHNTVSWYQQALGQGPQFIFQYYREEENGRGNFPPRFSGLQFPNYSSELNVNALELDDSALYLCASSLRGSQMNTEAFFGQGTRLTVV.

The chain couples TRBV7-8 to TRBJ1-2; 10 nucleotides align to TRBD1. Losses at the gene ends were 5 bases for V and 5 bases for J; bases not matched to a gene: 8. Germline-derived CDR1 and CDR2 are SGHVS and FQNEAQ. The length of the CDR3 is 15 residues. CDR3: CASSPRGQGIYGYTF. The CDR3 bases are TGTGCCAGCAGCCCTAGGGGACAGGGGATATATGGCTACACCTTC.

This chain joins TRBV4-1 and TRBJ2-1, with 8 bases matching TRBD2. The CDR3 is made up of 16 amino acids. CDR1 MGHRA and CDR2 YSYEKL come from the germline V gene. Trimming removed 3 bases from V and 8 bases from J; junction bases left unmatched: 12. The DNA for the CDR3 is TGCGCCAGCAGCCAGCGCTGGGCGGGAGGTCGTGATGAGCAGTTCTTC. Translated: CASSQRWAGGRDEQFF.

V gene TRBV3-1 (or the pseudogene TRBV3-2) combines with J gene TRBJ2-7; 7 bases agree with TRBD2. Germline V gene data show CDR1 as LGHDT and CDR2 as YNNKEL (reference sequence). J gave up 1 base and V 6 bases, and 6 bases lay outside the gene matches. This CDR3 comprises 14 residues. The chain's CDR3 is CASRLSSGSYEQYF. The DNA of the CDR3 is TGTGCCAGCAGACTATCTAGCGGTTCCTACGAGCAGTACTTC.

This clone was counted a single time. The rearrangement uses TRBV3-1 (or the pseudogene TRBV3-2) and TRBJ1-3, with 7 positions matching TRBD1. Germline trimming cut 2 bases from V and 1 base from J; bases unmatched to any gene: 5. The CDR3 runs 16 residues. CDR1 and CDR2 (germline): LGHDT, YNNKEL (reference sequence). CDR3 in amino acids: CASSQQGVRSGNTIYF. In DNA, the CDR3 is TGTGCCAGCAGCCAACAGGGGGTCCGATCTGGAAACACCATATATTTT.

The genes are TRBV5-5 and TRBJ1-2; possible D gene TRBD1, 6 bases. The V gene lost 3 bases and the J gene lost 0 bases, with 12 bases spanning the gap. Germline V gives CDR1 SGHKS, CDR2 YYEKEE (reference sequence). The CDR3 consists of 15 residues. The CDR3 is CASSWGQGPNYGYTF. The CDR3 DNA reads TGTGCCAGCAGCTGGGGGCAGGGACCTAACTATGGCTACACCTTC.